This TCR beta chain was captured in a study of beta chain features in type 1 diabetes. Notes on the study in general: Moderate but significant shortening of TCRB CDR3s was recorded in all four CD4+ subsets from Type 1 diabetes patients.

With respect to this clone: Its antigen is currently unknown. This specimen includes other DNA sequences encoding the same CDR3.

Expressed TCRB transcripts were sequenced after all isolated RNA was converted to cDNA. Produced via immunoSEQ multiplex PCR; TCRdb's table is partial and in-frame only. The sample lists around 430,000 clones; roughly 31% were seen once. Germline CDR1 reads GTSNPN; CDR2 reads SVGIG (reference sequence). Trimming removed 3 bases at V and 3 bases at J, with 6 bases between. The CDR3 covers 12 residues. The sequencing sample was made of naive CD4+ T cells from blood. This receptor was obtained from a man aged 18 to 29 in good health. J is TRBJ1-5 and V is TRBV30; maybe TRBD1 (5 bases). The DNA of the CDR3 is TGTGCCTGGAGGACAGACAATCAGCCCCAGCATTTT. Protein sequence: CAWRTDNQPQHF.